This entry lists 7 T cell receptor beta chains sequenced from one sample in a study of liver allograft versus peripheral blood T cells. About the study: Blood and transplanted-liver T cell receptor repertoires from recipients were compared.

TCRdb re-derived calls from the reads in MiXCR, one entry per CDR3 protein. The sample has about 5,200 distinct CDR3 sequences; less than 20% are singletons. Receptor source: a human patient who had a liver transplant. A share of the T cells may be of graft donor origin.

The genes are TRBV2 and TRBJ2-3, with D perhaps matching TRBD1 (6 bases). V was shortened by 9 bases and J by 0 bases, with 13 bases between the two germline ends. The CDR3 loop spans 14 amino acids. CDR1 is SNHLY and CDR2 is FYNNEI in the germline V gene. The CDR3 DNA follows: TGTGCCAGAACTTTGGACAGCAGCACAGATACGCAGTATTTT. This codes for CARTLDSSTDTQYF.

Relative to its sample, this clonotype is medium-sized. The V call is TRBV6-1, the J call TRBJ2-3; 10 bases line up with TRBD1. The junction had 1 base not matched to a gene; V was cut back by 3 bases and J by 1 base. CDR3 length: 15 residues. Germline V gene lookup returns CDR1 MNHNS and CDR2 SASEGT. CDR3 loop: CASSDGTGGTDTQYF. CDR3 nucleotides: TGTGCCAGCAGTGACGGGACAGGGGGCACAGATACGCAGTATTTT.

Ten or more counts support this clonotype. The gene calls are TRBV28 and TRBJ1-2; TRBD1 might be the D (5 bases). The CDR3 covers 14 residues. CDR1 is MDHEN, CDR2 SYDVKM, per germline. V was clipped by 3 bases and J by 6 bases, with 14 bases between them. The chain's CDR3 is CASSLRDPRDGYTF. CDR3 nucleotides: TGTGCCAGCAGTTTGCGGGACCCGCGGGATGGCTACACCTTC.

This clonotype was counted ten times or more. The chain combines TRBV24-1 with TRBJ2-7; D ambiguous. V was trimmed by 5 bases and J by 6 bases, leaving 19 bases between them. Germline V gives CDR1 KGHDR, CDR2 SFDVKD. The CDR3 totals 15 residues. This CDR3 reads CATSASVDGYREQYF. CDR3 coding DNA: TGTGCCACCAGTGCCAGCGTGGACGGATATCGCGAGCAGTACTTC.

There are many counts of this clonotype. The chain joins TRBV27 to TRBJ2-5, with 10 bases lining up with TRBD1. With 6 bases clipped from V and 5 bases from J, the junction kept 3 bases outside the gene matches. CDR3 length: 13 residues. Germline V gene lookup returns CDR1 MNHEY and CDR2 SMNVEV (reference sequence). Here the CDR3 DNA reads TGTGCCAGCAGAGGGACAGGGGAGGAGACCCAGTACTTC. This sequence encodes CASRGTGEETQYF.

This clonotype was seen repeatedly, ten times or more. The chain links TRBV27 to TRBJ2-1, with D possibly TRBD1 on 5 matching bases. Germline-derived CDR1 and CDR2 are MNHEY and SMNVEV (reference sequence). This CDR3 spans 16 amino acids. V gave up 1 base and J gave up 2 bases, with 12 bases separating them. CDR3 sequence: CASSLLQGSPYNEQFF. The CDR3 coding sequence is TGTGCCAGCAGTTTATTGCAGGGATCCCCCTACAATGAGCAGTTCTTC.

This chain uses TRBV7-9 with TRBJ2-1; 11 bases map to TRBD1. Germline values: CDR1 SEHNR, CDR2 FQNEAQ (reference sequence). The V and J ends lost 0 bases and 7 bases, in that order; junction bases with no gene match: 5. CDR3 length: 16 amino acids. The CDR3 protein is CASSLAPGQGVNEQFF. CDR3 in DNA: TGTGCCAGCAGCTTAGCACCGGGACAGGGGGTTAATGAGCAGTTCTTC.